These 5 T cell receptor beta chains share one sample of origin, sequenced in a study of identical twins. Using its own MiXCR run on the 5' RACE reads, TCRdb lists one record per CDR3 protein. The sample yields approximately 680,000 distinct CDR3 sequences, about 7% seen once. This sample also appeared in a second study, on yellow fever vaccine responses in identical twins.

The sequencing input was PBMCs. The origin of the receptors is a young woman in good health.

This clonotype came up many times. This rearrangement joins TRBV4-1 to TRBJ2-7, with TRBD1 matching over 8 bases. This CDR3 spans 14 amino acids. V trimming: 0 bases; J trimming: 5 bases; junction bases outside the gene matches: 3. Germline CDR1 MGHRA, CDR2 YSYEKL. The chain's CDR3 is CASSQEIQGDEQYV. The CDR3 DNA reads TGCGCCAGCAGCCAAGAAATACAGGGGGACGAGCAGTACGTC.

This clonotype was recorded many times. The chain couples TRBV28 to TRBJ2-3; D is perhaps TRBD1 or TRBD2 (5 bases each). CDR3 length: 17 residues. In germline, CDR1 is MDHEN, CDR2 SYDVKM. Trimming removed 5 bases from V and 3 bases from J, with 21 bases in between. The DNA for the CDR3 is TGTGCCAGCAGTCTTGATCTCGGGGCCCACAAGACAGATACGCAGTATTTT. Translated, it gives CASSLDLGAHKTDTQYF.

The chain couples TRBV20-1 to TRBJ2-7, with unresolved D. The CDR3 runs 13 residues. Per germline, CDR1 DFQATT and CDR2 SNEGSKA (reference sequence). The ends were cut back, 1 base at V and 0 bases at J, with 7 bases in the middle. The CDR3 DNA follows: TGCAGTGCTAGAGTTGACGGCTCCTACGAGCAGTACTTC. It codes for CSARVDGSYEQYF.

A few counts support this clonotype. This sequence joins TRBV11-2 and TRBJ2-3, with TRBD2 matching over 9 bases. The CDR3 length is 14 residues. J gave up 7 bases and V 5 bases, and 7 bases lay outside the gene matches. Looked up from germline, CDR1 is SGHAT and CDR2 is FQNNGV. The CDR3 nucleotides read TGTGCCAGCAGCCAAGGGACTAGCTCCTATACGCAGTATTTT. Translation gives CASSQGTSSYTQYF.

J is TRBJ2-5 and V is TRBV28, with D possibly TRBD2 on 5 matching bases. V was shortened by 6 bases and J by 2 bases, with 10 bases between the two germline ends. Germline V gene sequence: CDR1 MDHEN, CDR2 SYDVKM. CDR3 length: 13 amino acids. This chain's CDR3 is CASSSLEQETQYF. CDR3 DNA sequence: TGTGCCAGCAGCTCACTAGAACAAGAGACCCAGTACTTC.